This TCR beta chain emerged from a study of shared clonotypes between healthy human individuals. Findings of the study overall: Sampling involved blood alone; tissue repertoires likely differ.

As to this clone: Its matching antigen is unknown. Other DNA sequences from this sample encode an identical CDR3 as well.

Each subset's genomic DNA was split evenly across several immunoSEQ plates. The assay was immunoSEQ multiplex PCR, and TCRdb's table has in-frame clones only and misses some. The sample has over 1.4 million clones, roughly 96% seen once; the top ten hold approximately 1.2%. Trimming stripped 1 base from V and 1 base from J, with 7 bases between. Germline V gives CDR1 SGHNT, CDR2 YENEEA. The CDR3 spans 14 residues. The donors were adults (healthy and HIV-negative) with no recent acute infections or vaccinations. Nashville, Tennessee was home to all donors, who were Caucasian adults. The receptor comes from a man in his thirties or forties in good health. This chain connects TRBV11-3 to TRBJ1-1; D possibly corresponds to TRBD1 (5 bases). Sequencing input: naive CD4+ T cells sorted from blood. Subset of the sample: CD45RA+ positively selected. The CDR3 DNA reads TGTGCCAGCAGCTTAGGGCAGGGGAACACTGAAGCTTTCTTT. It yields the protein CASSLGQGNTEAFF.